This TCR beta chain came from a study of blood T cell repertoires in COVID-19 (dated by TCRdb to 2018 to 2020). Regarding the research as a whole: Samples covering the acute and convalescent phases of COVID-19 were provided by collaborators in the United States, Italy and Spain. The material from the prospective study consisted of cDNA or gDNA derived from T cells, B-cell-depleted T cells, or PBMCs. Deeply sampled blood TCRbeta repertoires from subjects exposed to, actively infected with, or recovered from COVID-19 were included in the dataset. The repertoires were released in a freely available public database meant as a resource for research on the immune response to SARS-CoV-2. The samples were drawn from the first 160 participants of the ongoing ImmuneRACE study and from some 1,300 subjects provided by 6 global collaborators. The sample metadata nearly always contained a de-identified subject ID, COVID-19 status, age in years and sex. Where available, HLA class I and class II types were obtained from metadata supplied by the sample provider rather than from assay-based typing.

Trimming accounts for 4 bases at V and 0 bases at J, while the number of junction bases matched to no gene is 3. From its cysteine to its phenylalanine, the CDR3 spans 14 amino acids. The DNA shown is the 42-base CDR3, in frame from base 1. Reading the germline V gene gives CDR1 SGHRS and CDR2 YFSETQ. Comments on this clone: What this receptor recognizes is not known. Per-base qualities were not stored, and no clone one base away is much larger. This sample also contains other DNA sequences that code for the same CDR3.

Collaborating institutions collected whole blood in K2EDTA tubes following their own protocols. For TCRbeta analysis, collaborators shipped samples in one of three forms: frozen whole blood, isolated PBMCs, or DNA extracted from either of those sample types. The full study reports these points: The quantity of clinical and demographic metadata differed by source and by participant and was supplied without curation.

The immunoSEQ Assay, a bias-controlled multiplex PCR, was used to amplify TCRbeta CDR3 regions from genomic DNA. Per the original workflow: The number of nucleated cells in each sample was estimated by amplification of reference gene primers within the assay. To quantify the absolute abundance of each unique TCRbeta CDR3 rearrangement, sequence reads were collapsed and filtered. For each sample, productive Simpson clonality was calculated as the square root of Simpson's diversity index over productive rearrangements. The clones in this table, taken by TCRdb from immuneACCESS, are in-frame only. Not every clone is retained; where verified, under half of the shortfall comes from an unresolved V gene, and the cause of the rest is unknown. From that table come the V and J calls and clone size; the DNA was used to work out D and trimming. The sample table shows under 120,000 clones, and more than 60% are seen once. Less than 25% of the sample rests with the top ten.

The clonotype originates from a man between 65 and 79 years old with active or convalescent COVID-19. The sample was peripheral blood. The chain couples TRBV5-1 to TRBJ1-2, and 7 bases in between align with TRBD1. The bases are TGCGCCAGCAGCCCCGGACAGGCTAACTATGGCTACACCTTC. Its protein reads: CASSPGQANYGYTF.